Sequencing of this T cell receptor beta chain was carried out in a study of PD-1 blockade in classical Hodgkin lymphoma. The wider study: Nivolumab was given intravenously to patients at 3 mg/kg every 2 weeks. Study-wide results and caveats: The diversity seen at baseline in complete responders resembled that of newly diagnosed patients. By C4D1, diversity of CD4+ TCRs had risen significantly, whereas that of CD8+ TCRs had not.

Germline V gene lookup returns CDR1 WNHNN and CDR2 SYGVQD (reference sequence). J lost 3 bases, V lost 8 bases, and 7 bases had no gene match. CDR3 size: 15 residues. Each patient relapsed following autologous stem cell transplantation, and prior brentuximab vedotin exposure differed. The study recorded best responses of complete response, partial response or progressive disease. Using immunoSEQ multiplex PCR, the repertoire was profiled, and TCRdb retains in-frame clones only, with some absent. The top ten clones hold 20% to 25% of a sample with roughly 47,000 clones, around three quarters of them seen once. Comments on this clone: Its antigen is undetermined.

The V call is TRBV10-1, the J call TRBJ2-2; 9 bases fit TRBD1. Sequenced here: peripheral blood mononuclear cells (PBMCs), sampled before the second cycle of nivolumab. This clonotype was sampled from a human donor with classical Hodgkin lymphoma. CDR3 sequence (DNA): TGCGCCAGCCGCAAACAGGGGGCGGACACCGGGGAGCTGTTTTTT. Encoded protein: CASRKQGADTGELFF.